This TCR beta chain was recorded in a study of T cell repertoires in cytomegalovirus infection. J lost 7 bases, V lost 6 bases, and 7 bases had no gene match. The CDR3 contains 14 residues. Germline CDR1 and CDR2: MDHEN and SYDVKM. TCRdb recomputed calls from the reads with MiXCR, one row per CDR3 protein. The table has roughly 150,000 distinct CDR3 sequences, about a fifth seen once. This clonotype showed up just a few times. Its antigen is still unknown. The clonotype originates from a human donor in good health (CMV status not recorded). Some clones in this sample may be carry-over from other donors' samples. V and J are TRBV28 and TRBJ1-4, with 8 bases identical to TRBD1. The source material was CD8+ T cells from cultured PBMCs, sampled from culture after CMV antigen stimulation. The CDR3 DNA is TGTGCCAGCAGACCAGACAGGGGAAGTGAAAAACTGTTTTTT. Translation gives CASRPDRGSEKLFF. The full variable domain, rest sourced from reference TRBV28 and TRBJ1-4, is DVKVTQSSRYLVKRTGEKVFLECVQDMDHENMFWYRQDPGLGLRLIYFSYDVKMKEKGDIPEGYSVSREKKERFSLILESASTNQTSMYLCASRPDRGSEKLFFGSGTQLSVL.